The clone carrying this T cell receptor (beta chain) occurred many times. CDR1 and CDR2 (germline): MNHEY, SMNVEV (reference sequence). The CDR3 loop spans 14 amino acids. V lost 6 bases, J lost 0 bases, and 3 bases stayed unmatched. This sample was taken from a study of regulatory T cells in long-lasting Graves disease. Time point in this sample: newly diagnosed GD, antithyroid drugs for less than 3 months. RNA isolated from PBMCs was used to make the TCR library. EDTA tubes held roughly 9 milliliters of peripheral blood from each patient. Relying on iRepertoire HTBI primers and Arm-PCR of CDR3 regions, the team built TCR beta libraries. TCRdb called the multiplex PCR reads again in MiXCR, with one record for every CDR3 protein. The sample contains over 300,000 distinct CDR3 sequences, 15% to 19% of which appear only once.

The TCR originated in a female donor with Graves disease. The chain recombines TRBV27 with TRBJ1-2; 8 bases agree with TRBD1. Sequenced here: peripheral blood mononuclear cells (PBMCs), sampled at new diagnosis, from a patient treated with antithyroid drugs. The CDR3 loop is CASRRTGTNYGYTF. Written as DNA, the CDR3 is TGTGCCAGCAGACGGACAGGGACTAACTATGGCTACACCTTC.